What follows describes a single T cell receptor beta chain. Per the authors' pipeline: Reference gene primers were amplified, and this amplification served to estimate nucleated cell counts. This table comes from immunoSEQ multiplex PCR, and its TCRdb copy is limited to in-frame clones, with some not included. D and trimming come from the DNA, and the V and J calls and clone size come from that table. The profile covers roughly 66,000 clones, with approximately 79% appearing a single time and about 6.2% taken by the ten largest. The germline CDR1 and CDR2 sequences are SGHDT and YYEEEE. V dropped 0 bases and J dropped 0 bases, with 10 bases sitting between them. This CDR3 region has 15 residues. This specimen comes from a study of blood T cell repertoires in COVID-19. Turning to the study itself: Samples of COVID-19 (acute and convalescent) were obtained from the United States, Italy and Spain. Nucleic acid was either cDNA or gDNA, and it came from T cells, B-cell-depleted T cells, or PBMCs.

J is TRBJ2-7 and V is TRBV5-6; perhaps TRBD1 as D (5 bases). The sequence was collected from a man in his 60s with acute or convalescent COVID-19. Material: peripheral blood. The CDR3, as DNA: TGTGCCAGCAGCTTGGGGGGCCTCCCCTCCTACGAGCAGTACTTC. This encodes CASSLGGLPSYEQYF.